This T cell receptor (beta chain) is from a study of OX40 agonist ivuxolimab in advanced cancers. This CDR3 contains 12 residues. Between the trimmed V and J ends, which lost 6 bases and 5 bases, there was a span of 10 bases. The germline V gene has CDR1 MDHEN and CDR2 SYDVKM. Whole-study findings and limits: At doses 0.1 to 3.0 mg/kg, CD4+ and CD8+ clones expanded.

About this clone itself: The target antigen is unknown.

Assay: immunoSEQ multiplex PCR; the TCRdb copy retains only in-frame clones and omits some. The table records 45,000 to 60,000 clones, approximately 90% of them present only once. The TCR originated in an adult with an advanced solid tumor such as melanoma, head and neck, liver or kidney cancer. The specimen was CD4+ or CD8+ T cells sorted from blood, collected in a trial of the OX40 agonist ivuxolimab. The chain recombines TRBV28 with TRBJ1-2; D call uncertain. The CDR3 protein is CASSPPRYGYTF. CDR3 bases: TGTGCCAGCAGCCCGCCCCGATATGGCTACACCTTC.